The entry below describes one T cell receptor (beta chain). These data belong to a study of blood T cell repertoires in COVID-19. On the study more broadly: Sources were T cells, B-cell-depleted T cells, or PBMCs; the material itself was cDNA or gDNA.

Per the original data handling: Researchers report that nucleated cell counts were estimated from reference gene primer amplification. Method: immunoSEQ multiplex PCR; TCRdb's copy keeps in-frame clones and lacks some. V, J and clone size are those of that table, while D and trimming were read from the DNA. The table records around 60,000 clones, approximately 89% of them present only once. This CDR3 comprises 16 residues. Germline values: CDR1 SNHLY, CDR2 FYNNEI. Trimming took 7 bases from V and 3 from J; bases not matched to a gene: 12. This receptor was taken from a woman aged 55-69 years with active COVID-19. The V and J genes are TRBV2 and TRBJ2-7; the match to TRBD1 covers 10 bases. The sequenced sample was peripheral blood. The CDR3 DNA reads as TGTGCCAGCAAGATTAGCTTTGGGACAGGGGTCTACGAGCAGTACTTC. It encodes CASKISFGTGVYEQYF.